Presented here are 17 T cell receptor beta chains from one specimen sequenced in a study of blood T cells in healthy people across ages. With a J-beta primer mix and a sample-barcoded 5' primer, a second PCR ran about 7 to 12 cycles. MiXCR, run by TCRdb on the 5' RACE reads, gives a single entry per CDR3 protein. The sample lists 550,000 to 800,000 distinct CDR3 sequences, roughly 21% occurring once. Sequences were obtained from blood. These receptors were obtained from a man in his sixties or seventies in good health.

This clonotype was seen only a few times. One junction end disagrees with the germline gene, perhaps due to a read error. The chain has TRBV7-7 and TRBJ2-7; TRBD1 or TRBD2 may be the D gene (5 bases each). The germline gives CDR1 SSHAT, CDR2 FNYEAQ (reference sequence). There are 15 residues in the CDR3. This CDR3 reads CASSPGPSRVYEQYF. Written as DNA, the CDR3 is TGTGCTAGCAGCCCGGGACCTTCTAGGGTCTACGAGCAGTACTTC.

This clonotype was counted a few times. This chain joins TRBV7-9 and TRBJ2-4; possibly TRBD1 for D (6 bases). Germline V gene data show CDR1 as SEHNR and CDR2 as FQNEAQ (reference sequence). V was shortened by 4 bases and J by 8 bases, with 18 bases between the two germline ends. The CDR3 has 15 amino acids. DNA for the CDR3: TGTGCCAGCAGCTCCAGGGGCAGGGGCGGAGACATTCAGTACTTC. This gives the protein CASSSRGRGGDIQYF.

To note about this clonotype: Germline and junction disagree at one end, which may indicate a read error. V gene TRBV7-2 combines with J gene TRBJ2-5; the D is unclear. CDR1 is SGHTA and CDR2 is FQGNSA in the germline V gene. This CDR3 spans 14 amino acids. For the CDR3, the DNA is TGTGCCAGCAGCTTAGCACATTTCCAAGAGACCCAGTACTTT. Translation gives CASSLAHFQETQYF.

The chain carries TRBV14 and TRBJ1-2; D is possibly TRBD1 (6 bases). The CDR3 spans 15 residues. V lost 1 base and J lost 8, with 17 bases in between. CDR1 SGHDN and CDR2 FVKESK come from the germline V gene. CDR3 coding DNA: TGTGCCAGCAGCCAAGTACCACAGGGTTCCGGGGGCTACACCTTC. Translating gives CASSQVPQGSGGYTF.

This clonotype was picked up a small number of times. The chain uses TRBV20-1 and TRBJ2-3; 10 bases are shared with TRBD2. The CDR3 totals 15 residues. Germline V gene sequence: CDR1 DFQATT, CDR2 SNEGSKA (reference sequence). The V segment lost 3 bases and the J segment 6 bases; nucleotides outside the gene matches: 9. CDR3 loop: CSARGASGSPDTQYF. CDR3 in DNA: TGCAGTGCTAGGGGGGCTAGCGGGAGCCCTGATACGCAGTATTTT.

This clonotype was counted a few times. The DNA of the CDR3 is TGTGCCAGCAGTTTAAGGGCAGGGTTGCTGGGGACCCAGTACTTC. As protein: CASSLRAGLLGTQYF. The chain recombines TRBV12-3 or TRBV12-4 with TRBJ2-5; a weak D match, TRBD1 (5 bases). The V end lost 2 bases, the J end lost 7 bases, and 17 bases lay between the germline ends. This CDR3 has 15 amino acids.

The chain has TRBV3-1 and TRBJ1-4, with a tentative D call TRBD1 (5 bases). With 2 bases removed from V and 13 bases from J, the gap between germline ends came to 17 bases. The CDR3 length is 14 residues. The germline V gene has CDR1 LGHDT and CDR2 YNNKEL (reference sequence). CDR3 sequence (DNA): TGTGCCAGCAGCCAAACCGAGAGGGAGGGACGACTGTTTTTT. Translated: CASSQTEREGRLFF.

This clonotype was seen only a few times. The CDR3 DNA is TGTGCCAGCAGCTTAGTGGCGGGAGGTCCCACCGGGGAGCTGTTTTTT. This encodes CASSLVAGGPTGELFF. V and J are TRBV7-2 and TRBJ2-2; 8 bases fit TRBD2. V lost 1 base to trimming and J lost 4 bases; unmatched junction nucleotides: 5. Germline CDR1 is SGHTA and CDR2 is FQGNSA. The CDR3 is made up of 16 amino acids.

This chain connects TRBV6-5 to TRBJ1-4, with 7 bases identical to TRBD1. The length of the CDR3 is 12 residues. V shed 6 bases and J 14 bases; nucleotides not matched to a gene: 9. Germline V gene data show CDR1 as MNHEY and CDR2 as SVGAGI. The CDR3 coding sequence is TGTGCCAGCAGCCTCGACAGGGCCAATCTGTTTTTT. The encoded protein is CASSLDRANLFF.

V is TRBV20-1 and J is TRBJ2-3; TRBD2 matches at 13 bases. The CDR3 consists of 15 residues. Germline trimming cut 4 bases from V and 5 bases from J; bases unmatched to any gene: 6. The V gene's germline CDR1 is DFQATT and CDR2 SNEGSKA (reference sequence). CDR3 residues: CSAKGLAGVGDTQYF. CDR3 DNA sequence: TGCAGTGCTAAAGGACTAGCGGGAGTCGGAGATACGCAGTATTTT.

This clonotype was detected a few times. V gene TRBV10-3 combines with J gene TRBJ1-5; D unresolved. V was clipped by 3 bases and J by 6 bases, with 12 bases between them. The CDR3 totals 14 residues. Germline assignment: CDR1 ENHRY and CDR2 SYGVKD. The CDR3 loop is CAISEGGNGQPQHF. The DNA of the CDR3 is TGTGCCATCAGTGAAGGAGGGAATGGTCAGCCCCAGCATTTT.

The chain uses TRBV29-1 and TRBJ2-1; D not certain. Deletions cut 4 bases from V and 2 bases from J, with 12 bases between. CDR3 size: 14 residues. Per germline, CDR1 SQVTM and CDR2 ANQGSEA. As DNA, the CDR3 is TGCAGCGTTGTACGCAGGAGCCCCTACAATGAGCAGTTCTTC. Translated: CSVVRRSPYNEQFF.

Note on this clonotype: No conserved phenylalanine or tryptophan is present at the end of the CDR3, so a read error is the likely explanation. The chain is built from TRBV29-1 and TRBJ2-5; 9 nucleotides align to TRBD2. Germline V gene sequence: CDR1 SQVTM, CDR2 ANQGSEA. Losses at the gene ends were 4 bases for V and 1 base for J; bases not matched to a gene: 7. This CDR3 region has 15 residues. CDR3 region: CSVGPSGKVQETQYL. CDR3 nucleotide sequence: TGCAGCGTTGGGCCTAGCGGGAAGGTCCAAGAGACCCAGTACCTC.

In this sample, this clonotype turned up a few times. This chain connects TRBV15 to TRBJ2-3, with a weak D call TRBD2 (7 bases). The germline CDR1 and CDR2 sequences are LNHNV and YYDKDF (reference sequence). There are 16 residues in the CDR3. Trimming cost V 0 bases and J 8 bases, with 18 bases left between them. The DNA of the CDR3 is TGTGCCACCAGCAGAGATAGGGCTAGCGGAGGGGGTACGCAGTATTTT. This encodes CATSRDRASGGGTQYF.

This chain connects TRBV4-1 to TRBJ2-3; 8 nucleotides agree with TRBD2. Germline V CDR1 and CDR2: MGHRA, YSYEKL. J lost 0 bases, V lost 2 bases, and 10 bases had no gene match. The CDR3 runs 18 residues. CDR3 coding DNA: TGCGCCAGCAGCCAAACCCCGAAGCTAGCGGGTAGCACAGATACGCAGTATTTT. As protein: CASSQTPKLAGSTDTQYF.

The sample holds a few counts of this clonotype. The rearrangement joins TRBV6-1 to TRBJ2-2, with 7 bases that match TRBD2. CDR3 length: 17 residues. Unmatched junction bases numbered 12, after V lost 8 bases and J lost 0 bases. Germline V lookup: CDR1 MNHNS, CDR2 SASEGT. CDR3 residues: CASALGGLAANTGELFF. CDR3 in DNA: TGTGCCAGCGCCCTGGGGGGTCTAGCGGCGAACACCGGGGAGCTGTTTTTT.

This clonotype was observed a few times. CDR3 in amino acids: CSATTGASTDTQYF. Written as DNA, the CDR3 is TGCAGTGCTACGACAGGGGCCAGCACAGATACGCAGTATTTT. The chain carries TRBV20-1 and TRBJ2-3; TRBD1 aligns across 8 bases. The CDR3 is 14 amino acids. J gave up 0 bases and V 4 bases, and 3 bases lay outside the gene matches. Germline-derived CDR1 and CDR2 are DFQATT and SNEGSKA (reference sequence).